This entry is about one T cell receptor beta chain. The source of the sample is a study of blood T cell repertoires in COVID-19. Whole-study context: Cohort 3 recovery required two negative PCRs, clearance, or symptom resolution. The study drew acute and convalescent COVID-19 samples from the United States, Italy and Spain.

The CDR3 totals 14 residues. Germline lookup yields CDR1 SGHTA and CDR2 FQGNSA. With 3 bases clipped from V and 4 bases from J, the junction kept 4 bases outside the gene matches. Cohorts were based on clinical histories the participants reported. In the original processing: The assay estimated nucleated cells by amplifying reference gene primers. TCRdb's copy holds only in-frame clones and misses some; the assay was immunoSEQ multiplex PCR. V and J calls and clone size are as listed in that table; D and trimming were resolved from the DNA. Among some 300,000 clones listed, about 88% were seen once. This receptor was identified in a woman aged 60-75 years in a cohort exposed to, infected with or recovered from COVID-19 (not recorded which). This chain connects TRBV7-2 to TRBJ1-1; 8 bases match TRBD1. The sequenced sample was PBMCs or T cells enriched from blood (not recorded which). The CDR3 DNA reads as TGTGCCAGCAGCTTGACAGGGGCGGGCACTGAAGCTTTCTTT. Encoded protein: CASSLTGAGTEAFF.